The clone carrying this T cell receptor (beta chain) has ten or more counts. Its antigen is undetermined. The sample originates from a study of CD8+CD57+ T cells in acquired aplastic anemia. About the research overall: The DNA of sorted CD4+ and CD8+ cells averaged approximately 3.3 ug. Study-wide results and caveats: There were approximately 27 CD8+ CDR3 sequences that occurred in both patients and controls.

TCR beta VDJ and CDR3 were profiled, and genomic DNA was the template. TCRdb itself ran the reads through MiXCR, one entry per CDR3 protein. The sample has more than 150,000 distinct CDR3 sequences; less than 50% are singletons. Sequenced patients had shown CD8+CD57+ cell expansion by flow cytometry. All patients had severe acquired aplastic anemia. Blood sampling was performed on the patients, and none of them had received therapy by then. Input material: sorted CD4+, CD8+, or CD8+CD57+ T cells (not recorded which) from PBMCs. The clonotype was recovered from a human donor with aplastic anemia.

The CDR3 spells CASSIRTGTGTEAFF. CDR3 in DNA: TGTGCCAGTAGTATTCGGACAGGGACAGGCACTGAAGCTTTCTTT. V and J are TRBV19 and TRBJ1-1; 8 nucleotides align to TRBD1. CDR3 length equals 15 residues. In germline, CDR1 is LNHDA, CDR2 SQIVND (reference sequence). The J segment lost 4 bases and the V segment lost 3 bases, leaving 7 bases of the junction unmatched.